The rows below give T cell receptor beta chains drawn from one sample of a study of control samples from healthy donors and cancer patients. Only in-frame clones appear in the TCRdb table, and some are missing; sequencing was by immunoSEQ multiplex PCR. The sample holds around 140,000 clones; about 92% are singletons and the top ten take 2.1%. What was sequenced was blood. The receptors derive from a woman in her fifties or sixties in good health. CDR3s include the opening cysteine and the closing phenylalanine or tryptophan. Each record gives: D gene, clone size, J gene, V gene, CDR3 DNA, CDR3 protein. A D gene is named only where the DNA matches it firmly. Rows give clone size only sometimes, using once, few, many, or a class for an expanded clone.

D: -; size: -; J: TRBJ2-1; V: TRBV25-1; DNA: TGTGCCAGCAATAACGGACCGATTTCCTACAATGAGCAGTTCTTC; CDR3: CASNNGPISYNEQFF
D: -; size: once; J: TRBJ2-1; V: TRBV2; DNA: TGTGCCAGCAGTGGGGGATCTTACAATGAGCAGTTCTTC; CDR3: CASSGGSYNEQFF
D: TRBD1; size: -; J: TRBJ1-1; V: TRBV4-2; DNA: TGTGCCAGCAGCCAAGTGGGCCGACAGGGGAGTACTGAAGCTTTCTTT; CDR3: CASSQVGRQGSTEAFF
D: TRBD2; size: -; J: TRBJ2-3; V: TRBV5-1; DNA: TGCGCCAGCAGCTTACTAGCGGGGGAGACAGATACGCAGTATTTT; CDR3: CASSLLAGETDTQYF
D: -; size: -; J: TRBJ1-5; V: TRBV21-1; DNA: TGTGCCAGCAGCAAGGACCTGGACGGAGATAGCAATCAGCCCCAGCATTTT; CDR3: CASSKDLDGDSNQPQHF
D: -; size: -; J: TRBJ1-6; V: TRBV7-8; DNA: TGTGCCAGCAGCTTAGTTAGGAATAATTCACCCCTCCACTTT; CDR3: CASSLVRNNSPLHF
D: TRBD2; size: -; J: TRBJ2-7; V: TRBV5-1; DNA: TGCGCCAGCAGCTTTGAGGCTAGCGGGAGGACCGAATCACTCAAGTTCTTC; CDR3: CASSFEASGRTESLKFF
D: TRBD1; size: -; J: TRBJ1-3; V: TRBV6-5; DNA: TGTGCCAGCAGCCCGGGACAGGGAGCTGGAAACACCATATATTTT; CDR3: CASSPGQGAGNTIYF
D: -; size: -; J: TRBJ1-5; V: TRBV6-5; DNA: TGTGCCAGCAAGGGGGGCTCTAGCAATCAGCCCCAGCATTTT; CDR3: CASKGGSSNQPQHF
D: -; size: -; J: TRBJ2-6; V: TRBV19; DNA: TGTGCCAGTAGTATCACAGGGTTGATGGCTGGGGCCAACGTCCTGACTTTC; CDR3: CASSITGLMAGANVLTF
D: -; size: once; J: TRBJ1-2; V: TRBV19; DNA: TGTGCCAGTAGTATAGTTCGGAGGGGACCACCGAACAATGGCTACACCTTC; CDR3: CASSIVRRGPPNNGYTF
D: -; size: -; J: TRBJ2-1; V: TRBV5-1; DNA: TGCGCCAGCAGCCCCTCAGGGGGGTCTTACAATGAGCAGTTCTTC; CDR3: CASSPSGGSYNEQFF
D: TRBD2; size: -; J: TRBJ2-5; V: TRBV5-1; DNA: TGCGCCAGCACACGAATGACTAGCGGGAGATCGGAGACCCAGTACTTC; CDR3: CASTRMTSGRSETQYF
D: -; size: -; J: TRBJ2-6; V: TRBV5-5; DNA: TGTGCCAGCAGCTTGGGTGGGGTGCCCGGGGCCAACGTCCTGACTTTC; CDR3: CASSLGGVPGANVLTF
D: TRBD2; size: -; J: TRBJ2-1; V: TRBV4-1; DNA: TGCGCCAGCAGCCAAGATAGGGCAGCGGGAGGGCCGGCCGATGAGCAGTTCTTC; CDR3: CASSQDRAAGGPADEQFF
D: TRBD2; size: -; J: TRBJ2-4; V: TRBV30; DNA: TGTGCCTGGAGTGTATTCGGGGGGGGCCGGAGAAACATTCAGTACTTC; CDR3: CAWSVFGGGRRNIQYF
D: -; size: -; J: TRBJ2-1; V: TRBV7-8; DNA: TGTGCCAGCAGTCCTCTTCCTAGGGGCTTAACGGGTGAGCAGTTCTTC; CDR3: CASSPLPRGLTGEQFF
D: -; size: once; J: TRBJ1-1; V: TRBV6-1; DNA: TGTGCCAGCAGTGAATCCCCAGCCTCCACTGAAGCTTTCTTT; CDR3: CASSESPASTEAFF
D: -; size: -; J: TRBJ2-2; V: TRBV25-1; DNA: TGTGCCAGCAGTGAAGGAAACAGGGACACCGGGGAGCTGTTTTTT; CDR3: CASSEGNRDTGELFF
D: TRBD2; size: -; J: TRBJ2-1; V: TRBV7-6; DNA: TGTGCCAGCAGCTTAGCCGCATCCGGGACTAGCGGGAGAGTCGGTGAGCAGTTCTTC; CDR3: CASSLAASGTSGRVGEQFF
D: -; size: -; J: TRBJ2-7; V: TRBV3-1/TRBV3-2; DNA: TGTGCCAGCAGCCAAGGTAGGGGGGGAAGAACCTACGAGCAGTACTTC; CDR3: CASSQGRGGRTYEQYF
D: TRBD1; size: -; J: TRBJ1-3; V: TRBV3-1/TRBV3-2; DNA: TGTGCCAGCAGCCAAGACAGGACAGGACTCTCTGGAAACACCATATATTTT; CDR3: CASSQDRTGLSGNTIYF
D: TRBD2; size: -; J: TRBJ2-3; V: TRBV4-1; DNA: TGCGCCAGCAGCCAAGTAGAGGGAGCGGGAGGGAGGGATACGCAGTATTTT; CDR3: CASSQVEGAGGRDTQYF
D: -; size: -; J: TRBJ1-4; V: TRBV2; DNA: TGTGCCAGCACCATCCGTACAACAACTAATGAAAAACTGTTTTTT; CDR3: CASTIRTTTNEKLFF
D: -; size: -; J: TRBJ2-3; V: TRBV18; DNA: TGTGCCAGCTCACTACCTGCCAGGGCTCACACAGATACGCAGTATTTT; CDR3: CASSLPARAHTDTQYF
D: -; size: -; J: TRBJ1-4; V: TRBV30; DNA: TGTGCCTGGAATACGAGACTCGGCGGGGATGAAAAACTGTTTTTT; CDR3: CAWNTRLGGDEKLFF
D: -; size: -; J: TRBJ2-1; V: TRBV4-1; DNA: TGCGCCAGCAGCCAAGATCGTTGGGGGAGTTACAATGAGCAGTTCTTC; CDR3: CASSQDRWGSYNEQFF
D: TRBD1; size: -; J: TRBJ1-4; V: TRBV4-2; DNA: TGTGCCAGCAGCCGAGACAGGGGCACTGAAAAACTGTTTTTT; CDR3: CASSRDRGTEKLFF
D: -; size: -; J: TRBJ2-7; V: TRBV6-5; DNA: TGTGCCAGCAGACTAGACAAGGGCTCCTACGAGCAGTACTTC; CDR3: CASRLDKGSYEQYF
D: -; size: -; J: TRBJ1-2; V: TRBV30; DNA: TGTGCCTGGAGTGTCATCCGCGGAGGGGGCTATGGCTACACCTTC; CDR3: CAWSVIRGGGYGYTF
D: -; size: -; J: TRBJ1-5; V: TRBV2; DNA: TGTGCCAGCAAAATTGGGGGGGGGCCTCAGCCCCAGCATTTT; CDR3: CASKIGGGPQPQHF
D: TRBD1; size: -; J: TRBJ1-2; V: TRBV5-1; DNA: TGCGCCAGCAGCCGGGACAGGGGAGGGAATGGCTACACCTTC; CDR3: CASSRDRGGNGYTF
D: -; size: -; J: TRBJ1-6; V: TRBV28; DNA: TGTGCCAGCAGGCGGACAGAGATGAATTCACCCCTCCACTTT; CDR3: CASRRTEMNSPLHF
D: -; size: -; J: TRBJ1-2; V: TRBV20-1; DNA: TGCAGTGCTAGGGCAGCCTATGGCTACACCTTC; CDR3: CSARAAYGYTF
D: -; size: once; J: TRBJ1-2; V: TRBV6-5; DNA: TGTGCCAGCACTAGGACAGTAAACTATGGCTACACCTTC; CDR3: CASTRTVNYGYTF
D: -; size: -; J: TRBJ1-6; V: TRBV6-5; DNA: TGTGCCAGCAGTCCCGGGACTGGGAATTCACCCCTCCACTTT; CDR3: CASSPGTGNSPLHF
D: -; size: -; J: TRBJ1-3; V: TRBV7-9; DNA: TGTGCCACGCACCCAACATCGGGAAACACCATATATTTT; CDR3: CATHPTSGNTIYF
D: -; size: -; J: TRBJ1-6; V: TRBV19; DNA: TGTGCCAGGAAAGGTCAGGGAAGAAGTAGTAATTCACCCCTCCACTTT; CDR3: CARKGQGRSSNSPLHF
D: -; size: once; J: TRBJ1-1; V: TRBV29-1; DNA: TGCAGCGTTGAAGAGATTCCGGGGGGCACTGAAGCTTTCTTT; CDR3: CSVEEIPGGTEAFF
D: -; size: -; J: TRBJ2-5; V: TRBV5-1; DNA: TGCGCCAGCAGCTTGGAGGCTAGCATAGCGACCCAGTACTTC; CDR3: CASSLEASIATQYF
D: TRBD1; size: -; J: TRBJ2-7; V: TRBV3-1/TRBV3-2; DNA: TGTGCCAGCAGCCAAACAGGGGTCGGCCCCTACGAGCAGTACTTC; CDR3: CASSQTGVGPYEQYF
D: -; size: -; J: TRBJ1-3; V: TRBV30; DNA: TGTGCCTGGACCGCAGGGCCCCCTGGAAACACCATATATTTT; CDR3: CAWTAGPPGNTIYF
D: -; size: -; J: TRBJ1-5; V: TRBV15; DNA: TGTGCCACCAGTCAGAGTCTTGGACAGTTGAGCAATCAGCCCCAGCATTTT; CDR3: CATSQSLGQLSNQPQHF
D: TRBD1; size: -; J: TRBJ1-6; V: TRBV19; DNA: TGTGCCAGTCGTCACACAGGGGGCAGGGATTCACCCCTCCACTTT; CDR3: CASRHTGGRDSPLHF
D: -; size: -; J: TRBJ1-5; V: TRBV7-9; DNA: TGTGCCAGCAGCTTCGGAGTTAGGGGCGGGGATCAGCCCCAGCATTTT; CDR3: CASSFGVRGGDQPQHF
D: -; size: once; J: TRBJ1-3; V: TRBV2; DNA: TGTGCCAGCAGTGGTCCCCTGCGAGGAAACACCATATATTTT; CDR3: CASSGPLRGNTIYF
D: -; size: -; J: TRBJ2-7; V: TRBV28; DNA: TGTGCCAGCAGTTTAACAGGACCCCCCTACGAGCAGTACTTC; CDR3: CASSLTGPPYEQYF
D: -; size: -; J: TRBJ1-5; V: TRBV7-6; DNA: TGTGCCAGCAGCCCCCGTGAGGGAGGACAGCCCCAGCATTTT; CDR3: CASSPREGGQPQHF
D: TRBD1; size: few; J: TRBJ1-2; V: TRBV4-1; DNA: TGCGCCAGCAGCCACCTCGGAGGACAGGGGCTGGTTGGCTACACCTTC; CDR3: CASSHLGGQGLVGYTF
D: -; size: -; J: TRBJ2-2; V: TRBV5-1; DNA: TGCGCCAGCAGCTTGAGCAGGGTTTGGACCGGGGAGCTGTTTTTT; CDR3: CASSLSRVWTGELFF